This T cell receptor (beta chain) stems from a study of shared clonotypes between healthy human individuals. Study information: The study enrolled two women and a few men aged 18 to 49. For every donor, three CD4 naive, three CD4 memory, two CD8 naive and one CD8 memory plates were used.

This CDR3 has 13 amino acids. V was pared by 0 bases and J by 6 bases, with 9 bases between. Germline V gene lookup returns CDR1 SGHKS and CDR2 YYEKEE (reference sequence). Researchers ran the assay at a deep level. TCRdb keeps only in-frame clones here, not all; method: immunoSEQ multiplex PCR. Of 2 million to 3 million clones in the sample, approximately 92% were seen once. There are a few counts of this clone. The V call is TRBV5-5, the J call TRBJ1-2; D might be TRBD1 (5 bases). The sequenced material came from naive CD4+ T cells sorted from blood. This sample's subset: CD45RA+ positively selected. The source of this sequence is a man younger than 35 in good health. Here the CDR3 DNA reads TGTGCCAGCAGCTTGGCGACAGTTGATGGCTACACCTTC. Encoded protein: CASSLATVDGYTF.